This T cell receptor (beta chain) was sequenced in a study of spatial heterogeneity in lung cancer. Study-wide results and limits: Among blood samples, ubiquitous expanded tumor TCRs appeared more at resection than at follow-up.

Each molecule of TCR cDNA was tagged with one unique molecular identifier. TCRdb ran MiXCR on the 5' RACE reads and lists one entry per CDR3 protein. The sample has under 40,000 distinct CDR3 sequences; 4% to 6% are singletons. The time point denotes: sample taken at primary tumor resection. The study sequenced unsorted whole RNA from tumor, nontumor lung or frozen PBMC. Losses at the gene ends were 5 bases for V and 1 base for J; bases not matched to a gene: 8. The length of the CDR3 is 16 residues. In the case of this clonotype: Its antigen is still unknown.

The material was PBMCs, obtained at surgery. The rearrangement links TRBV12-3 or TRBV12-4 to TRBJ2-5, with 9 bases identical to TRBD1. This TCR was recovered from a female donor with early-stage non-small cell lung cancer. The chain's CDR3 is CASSQQGAPRQETQYF. The CDR3 bases are TGTGCCAGCAGTCAACAGGGGGCGCCCCGCCAAGAGACCCAGTACTTC.